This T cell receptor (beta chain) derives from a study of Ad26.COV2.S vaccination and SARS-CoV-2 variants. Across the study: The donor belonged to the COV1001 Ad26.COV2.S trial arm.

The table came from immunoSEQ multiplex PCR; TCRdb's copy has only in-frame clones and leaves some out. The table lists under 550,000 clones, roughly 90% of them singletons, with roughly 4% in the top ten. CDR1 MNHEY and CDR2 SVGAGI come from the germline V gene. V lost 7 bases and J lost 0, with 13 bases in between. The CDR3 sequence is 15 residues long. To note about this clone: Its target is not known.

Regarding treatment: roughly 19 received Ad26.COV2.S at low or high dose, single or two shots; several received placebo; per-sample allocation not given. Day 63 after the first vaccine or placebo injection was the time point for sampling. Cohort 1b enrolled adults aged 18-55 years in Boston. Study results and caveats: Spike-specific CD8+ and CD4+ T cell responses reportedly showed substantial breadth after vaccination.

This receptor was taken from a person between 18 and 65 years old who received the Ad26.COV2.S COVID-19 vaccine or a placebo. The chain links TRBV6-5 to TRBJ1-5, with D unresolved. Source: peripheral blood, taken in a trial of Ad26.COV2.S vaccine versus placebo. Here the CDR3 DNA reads TGTGCCAGCAACCCGACACCCCATAGCAATCAGCCCCAGCATTTT. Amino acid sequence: CASNPTPHSNQPQHF.